This TCR beta chain was sequenced in a study of blood T cell repertoires in COVID-19. Looking at the study overall: Collection of acute and convalescent COVID-19 samples took place in the United States, Italy and Spain.

CDR1 and CDR2 from the germline V gene are MNHEY and SVGAGI. V was pared by 2 bases and J by 1 base, with 8 bases between. The CDR3 has 14 residues. Clones were read by immunoSEQ multiplex PCR, and TCRdb kept only the in-frame ones, dropping some. The sample lists about 370,000 clones, about 89% seen once, with about 3% in the top ten. This receptor was identified in a woman in her 30s with COVID-19, enrolled during active disease. The sequenced material came from peripheral blood. The chain carries TRBV6-5 and TRBJ1-1; D remains unclear. CDR3 sequence reads: CASSYGGTNTEAFF. The CDR3 nucleotides read TGTGCCAGCAGTTACGGCGGAACGAACACTGAAGCTTTCTTT.